The T cell receptor (beta chain) described here comes from a study of T cell repertoires in cytomegalovirus infection. Deletions cut 4 bases from V and 0 bases from J, with 9 bases between. CDR3 length: 14 residues. Looked up from germline, CDR1 is SGHAT and CDR2 is FQNNGV. This clonotype was seen a single time. The antigen remains undetermined. MiXCR, applied by TCRdb to the reads, yields one record per CDR3 protein. The repertoire consists of about 270,000 distinct CDR3 sequences, with 22% occurring once and the leading ten covering roughly a fifth. The sample in question was cultured PBMCs, obtained from culture after CMV antigen stimulation. The chain is built from TRBV11-2 and TRBJ1-1, with TRBD1 as a possible D gene (6 bases). This clonotype was sampled from a human donor in good health (CMV status not recorded). Some clones in this sample may be carry-over from other donors' samples. The CDR3, as DNA: TGTGCCAGCAGCTCGGGGACAATGAACACTGAAGCTTTCTTT. It specifies CASSSGTMNTEAFF.